This T cell receptor (beta chain) was profiled in a study of cytomegalovirus exposure and HLA in healthy donors. With regard to this clone: The antigen is undetermined.

The V end was cut by 6 bases, the J end by 0 bases, with 11 bases between. The CDR3 has 14 amino acids. Germline V gene sequence: CDR1 LGHNT, CDR2 FRNRAP. The PCR used 60 Vbeta and 13 Jbeta primers. How the authors handled the data: The count from a later analysis was about 80 million unique TCR beta chains, around 11 million of them shared. Only in-frame clones appear in the TCRdb table, and some are missing; sequencing was by immunoSEQ multiplex PCR. The V and J calls and clone size were taken over from that table, and D and trimming were inferred from the DNA. The sample has fewer than 200,000 clones, more than 75% seen once. Notes on the study in general: A later analysis showed TCR association rates differing by HLA locus, peaking at DRB1 and lowest at HLA-C.

The sample comprised PBMCs. The sequence was collected from a girl aged 2 to 9 in good health and CMV-seropositive. The chain is built from TRBV12-5 and TRBJ2-5; TRBD2 might be the D (5 bases). The CDR3, as DNA: TGTGCTAGTGGATTCGGACTGCACCAAGAGACCCAGTACTTC. Translating it yields CASGFGLHQETQYF.